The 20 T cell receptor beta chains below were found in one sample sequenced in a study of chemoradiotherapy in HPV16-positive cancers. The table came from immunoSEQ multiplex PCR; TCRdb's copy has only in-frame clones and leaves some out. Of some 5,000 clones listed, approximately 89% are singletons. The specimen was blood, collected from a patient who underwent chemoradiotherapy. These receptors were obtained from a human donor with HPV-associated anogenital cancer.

CDR3 nucleotide sequence: TGTGCCAGCAGCTTAGCGATGACGACTAGCGGACAAGAGACCCAGTACTTC. The encoded protein is CASSLAMTTSGQETQYF. The rearrangement links TRBV7-9 to TRBJ2-5; 9 positions match TRBD2. V lost 0 bases, J lost 2 bases, and 7 bases stayed unmatched. The CDR3 is 17 residues long. CDR1 is SEHNR and CDR2 is FQNEAQ in the germline V gene (reference sequence).

The CDR3 DNA reads as TGTGCCAGCAGCTCAATTCCCGGGACAGGGGTAAAACTGTTTTTT. Its protein product is CASSSIPGTGVKLFF. This chain uses TRBV7-2 with TRBJ1-4; 10 nucleotides agree with TRBD1. CDR3 size: 15 residues. Germline CDR1 and CDR2: SGHTA and FQGNSA. With 4 bases clipped from V and 10 bases from J, the junction kept 9 bases outside the gene matches.

CDR3 protein: CASSITTGGAEKLFF. The CDR3 coding sequence is TGTGCCAGCAGTATCACCACAGGGGGCGCGGAAAAACTGTTTTTT. The chain combines TRBV28 with TRBJ1-4; TRBD1 matches 9 bases. Germline V gene sequence: CDR1 MDHEN, CDR2 SYDVKM. The junction had 9 bases not matched to a gene; V was cut back by 5 bases and J by 8 bases. The CDR3 sequence is 15 residues long. The full variable domain, in which reference TRBV28 and TRBJ1-4 provide the parts outside the CDR3, is DVKVTQSSRYLVKRTGEKVFLECVQDMDHENMFWYRQDPGLGLRLIYFSYDVKMKEKGDIPEGYSVSREKKERFSLILESASTNQTSMYLCASSITTGGAEKLFFGSGTQLSVL.

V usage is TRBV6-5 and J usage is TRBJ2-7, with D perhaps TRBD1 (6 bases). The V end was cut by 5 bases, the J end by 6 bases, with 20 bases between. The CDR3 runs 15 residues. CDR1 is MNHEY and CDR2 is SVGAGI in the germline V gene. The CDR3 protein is CASSRDTRVVSEQYF. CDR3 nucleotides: TGTGCCAGCAGTCGGGACACCCGCGTAGTTAGCGAGCAGTACTTC.

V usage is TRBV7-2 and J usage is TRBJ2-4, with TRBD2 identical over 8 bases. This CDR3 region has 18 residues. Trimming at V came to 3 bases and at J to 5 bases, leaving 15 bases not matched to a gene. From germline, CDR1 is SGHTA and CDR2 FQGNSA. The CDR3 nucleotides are TGTGCCAGCAGCTTCGGGGGGAGACCGGGAGGGAGGCAAAACATTCAGTACTTC. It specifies CASSFGGRPGGRQNIQYF.

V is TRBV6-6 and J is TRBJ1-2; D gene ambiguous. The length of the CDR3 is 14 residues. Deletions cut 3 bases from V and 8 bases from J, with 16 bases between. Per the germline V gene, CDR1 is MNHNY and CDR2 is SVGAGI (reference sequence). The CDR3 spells CASSYDPSRNGYTF. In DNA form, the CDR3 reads TGTGCCAGCAGTTATGATCCCTCCCGTAACGGCTACACCTTC.

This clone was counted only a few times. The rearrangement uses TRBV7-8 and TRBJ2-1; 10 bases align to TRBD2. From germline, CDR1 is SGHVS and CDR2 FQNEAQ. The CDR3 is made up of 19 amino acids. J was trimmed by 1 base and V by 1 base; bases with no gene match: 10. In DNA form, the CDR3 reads TGTGCCAGCAGCTTAGGCTCTCGGAGCGGGAGGGGTTCCTACAATGAGCAGTTCTTC. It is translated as CASSLGSRSGRGSYNEQFF.

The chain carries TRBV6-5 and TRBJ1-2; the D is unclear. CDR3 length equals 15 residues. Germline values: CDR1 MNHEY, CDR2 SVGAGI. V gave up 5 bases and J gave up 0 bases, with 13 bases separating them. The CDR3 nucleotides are TGTGCCAGCAGTGGGGTTGGAGTTACTAACTATGGCTACACCTTC. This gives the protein CASSGVGVTNYGYTF.

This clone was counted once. CDR3 DNA sequence: TGTGCCAGCAGCTCCCAGAGAGGACTAGCGGGCTACAATGAGCAGTTCTTC. Translating it yields CASSSQRGLAGYNEQFF. This chain joins TRBV11-2 and TRBJ2-1; the match to TRBD2 covers 11 bases. The CDR3 runs to 17 residues. CDR1 and CDR2 (germline): SGHAT, FQNNGV. V gave up 4 bases and J gave up 3 bases; unmatched junction bases: 8.

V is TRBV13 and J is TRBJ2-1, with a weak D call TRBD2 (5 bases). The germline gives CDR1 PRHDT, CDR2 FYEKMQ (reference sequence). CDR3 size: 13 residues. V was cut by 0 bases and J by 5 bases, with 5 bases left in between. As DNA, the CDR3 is TGTGCCAGCAGCTTAGGGCGGGACAATGAGCAGTTCTTC. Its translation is CASSLGRDNEQFF.

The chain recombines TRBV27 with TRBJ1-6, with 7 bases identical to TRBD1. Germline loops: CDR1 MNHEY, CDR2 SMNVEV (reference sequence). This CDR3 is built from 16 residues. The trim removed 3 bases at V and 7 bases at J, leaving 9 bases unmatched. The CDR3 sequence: CASSFTSGTVNSPLHF. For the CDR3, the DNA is TGTGCCAGCAGTTTCACCTCCGGGACAGTAAATTCACCCCTCCACTTT.

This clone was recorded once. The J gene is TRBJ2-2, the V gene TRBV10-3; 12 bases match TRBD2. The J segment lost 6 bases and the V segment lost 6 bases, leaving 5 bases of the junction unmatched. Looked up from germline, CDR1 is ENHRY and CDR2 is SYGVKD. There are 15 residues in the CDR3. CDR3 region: CAIRETSGRAGELFF. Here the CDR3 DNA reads TGTGCCATCAGGGAGACTAGCGGGAGAGCCGGGGAGCTGTTTTTT.

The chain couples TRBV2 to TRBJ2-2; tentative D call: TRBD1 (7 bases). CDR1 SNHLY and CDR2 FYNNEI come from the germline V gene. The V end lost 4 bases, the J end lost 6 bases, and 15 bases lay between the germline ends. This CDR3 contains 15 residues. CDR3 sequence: CASSGPARGAGELFF. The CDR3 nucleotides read TGTGCCAGCAGTGGGCCGGCCAGGGGGGCCGGGGAGCTGTTTTTT.

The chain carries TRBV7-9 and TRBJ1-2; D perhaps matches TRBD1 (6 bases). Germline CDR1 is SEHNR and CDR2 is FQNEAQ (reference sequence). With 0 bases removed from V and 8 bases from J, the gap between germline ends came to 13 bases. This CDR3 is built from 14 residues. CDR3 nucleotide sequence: TGTGCCAGCAGCTTAGCCCAGGGGTTATTCGGCTACACCTTC. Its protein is CASSLAQGLFGYTF. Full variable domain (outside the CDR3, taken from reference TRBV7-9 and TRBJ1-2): DTGVSQNPRHKITKRGQNVTFRCDPISEHNRLYWYRQTLGQGPEFLTYFQNEAQLEKSRLLSDRFSAERPKGSFSTLEIQRTEQGDSAMYLCASSLAQGLFGYTFGSGTRLTVV.

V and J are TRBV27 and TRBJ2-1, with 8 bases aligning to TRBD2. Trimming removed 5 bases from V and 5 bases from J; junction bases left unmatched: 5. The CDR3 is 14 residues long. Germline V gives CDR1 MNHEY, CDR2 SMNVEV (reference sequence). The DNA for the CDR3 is TGTGCCAGCAGTGGACTAGCTCACCACAATGAGCAGTTCTTC. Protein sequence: CASSGLAHHNEQFF.

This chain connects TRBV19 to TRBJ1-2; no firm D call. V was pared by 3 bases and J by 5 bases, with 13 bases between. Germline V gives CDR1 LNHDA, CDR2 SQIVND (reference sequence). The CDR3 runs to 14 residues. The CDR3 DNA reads TGTGCCAGTAGTATGTCACAGACATATTATGGCTACACCTTC. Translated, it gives CASSMSQTYYGYTF.

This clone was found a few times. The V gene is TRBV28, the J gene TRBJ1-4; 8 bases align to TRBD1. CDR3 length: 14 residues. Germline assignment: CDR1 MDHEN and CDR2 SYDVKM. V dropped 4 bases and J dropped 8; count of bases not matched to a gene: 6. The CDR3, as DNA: TGTGCCAGCAGTTCACACAGGGGGAACGAAAAACTGTTTTTT. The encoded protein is CASSSHRGNEKLFF.

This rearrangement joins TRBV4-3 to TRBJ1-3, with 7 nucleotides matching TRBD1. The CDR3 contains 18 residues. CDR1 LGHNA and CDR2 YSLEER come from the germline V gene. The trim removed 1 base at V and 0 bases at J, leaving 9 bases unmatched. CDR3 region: CASSQAQTGASSGNTIYF. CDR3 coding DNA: TGCGCCAGCAGCCAAGCCCAAACAGGGGCCAGCTCTGGAAACACCATATATTTT.

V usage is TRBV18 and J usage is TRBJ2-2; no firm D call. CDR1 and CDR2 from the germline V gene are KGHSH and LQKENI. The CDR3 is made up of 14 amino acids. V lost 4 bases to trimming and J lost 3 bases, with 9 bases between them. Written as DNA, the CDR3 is TGTGCCAGCTCACACCAGTCGGACACCGGGGAGCTGTTTTTT. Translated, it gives CASSHQSDTGELFF.

CDR3 sequence reads: CASSVEDRPRPSNTGELFF. The CDR3, as DNA: TGTGCCAGCAGCGTAGAGGACAGACCCAGACCTTCGAACACCGGGGAGCTGTTTTTT. V gene TRBV9 combines with J gene TRBJ2-2; D might be TRBD1 (6 bases). Germline V CDR1 and CDR2: SGDLS, YYNGEE. Trimming cost V 0 bases and J 0 bases, with 18 bases left between them. The CDR3 has 19 residues.